This T cell receptor (beta chain) appears in the sequencing data of a study of blood T cell repertoires in COVID-19. Study-level background: Specimens from acute and convalescent COVID-19 originated in the United States, Italy and Spain. PBMCs, B-cell-depleted T cells, or T cells provided the cDNA or gDNA that made up the material.

The cohort comprised adults aged 18 to 89 years residing in under 25 US areas. This clone appeared a single time. Between the trimmed V and J ends, which lost 5 bases and 5 bases, there was a span of 12 bases. The germline V gene has CDR1 SEHNR and CDR2 FQNEAQ (reference sequence). The CDR3 has 14 amino acids. As processed by the authors: Nucleated cell counts were estimated from reference gene primer amplification. TCRdb's copy holds only in-frame clones and misses some; the assay was immunoSEQ multiplex PCR. Clone size and V and J calls were adopted from that table, with D and trimming inferred from the DNA. The repertoire holds nearly 250,000 clones, with 65% to 90% as singletons.

The chain recombines TRBV7-9 with TRBJ1-4; D gene uncertain. Sequenced input: PBMCs or T cells enriched from blood (not recorded which). The receptor comes from a woman aged 50 to 60 with acute COVID-19. As DNA, the CDR3 is TGTGCCAGCAGCCCCGGACTCCCGAATGAAAAACTGTTTTTT. It translates to CASSPGLPNEKLFF.